This T cell receptor (beta chain) came from a study of CD8 T cells in Susac syndrome. V gave up 0 bases and J gave up 2 bases; unmatched junction bases: 12. The CDR3 totals 19 residues. Germline V gene sequence: CDR1 SGDLS, CDR2 YYNGEE. This clonotype was recorded only once. As yet, its antigen is unknown. Reverse transcription of about 0.45 to 1 ug RNA was performed with random hexamers. A single record per CDR3 protein comes from TCRdb applying MiXCR to the immunoSEQ multiplex PCR reads. The sample yields around 170,000 distinct CDR3 sequences, about 94% seen once. Study results and limitations: Within Susac syndrome CD4+ T cell repertoires, clonal expansion was not evident.

The chain has TRBV9 and TRBJ2-1; 9 bases are shared with TRBD2. The sequence came from a human donor with Susac syndrome. The sequencing input was CD4+ T cells from PBMCs. The CDR3 DNA follows: TGTGCCAGCAGCGTAGGGGTAGCGGGGGCATCGGGCGCCTACAATGAGCAGTTCTTC. This translates into CASSVGVAGASGAYNEQFF.